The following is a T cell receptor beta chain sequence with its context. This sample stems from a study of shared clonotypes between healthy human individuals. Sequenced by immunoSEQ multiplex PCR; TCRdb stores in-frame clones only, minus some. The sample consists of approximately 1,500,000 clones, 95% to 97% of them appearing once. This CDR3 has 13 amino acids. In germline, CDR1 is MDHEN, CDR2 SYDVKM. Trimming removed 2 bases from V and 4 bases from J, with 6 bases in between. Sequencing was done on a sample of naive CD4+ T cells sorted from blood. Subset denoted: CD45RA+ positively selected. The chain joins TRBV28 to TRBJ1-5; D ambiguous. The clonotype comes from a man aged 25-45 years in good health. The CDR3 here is CASSLGWNQPQHF. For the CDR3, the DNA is TGTGCCAGCAGTTTAGGATGGAATCAGCCCCAGCATTTT. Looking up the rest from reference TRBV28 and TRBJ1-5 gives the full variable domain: DVKVTQSSRYLVKRTGEKVFLECVQDMDHENMFWYRQDPGLGLRLIYFSYDVKMKEKGDIPEGYSVSREKKERFSLILESASTNQTSMYLCASSLGWNQPQHFGDGTRLSIL.